The 23 T cell receptor beta chains listed next were all sequenced from one sample in a study of Graves' ophthalmopathy and Graves' hyperthyroidism. Using RNA transcripts, the TCR beta CDR3 regions were amplified. The authors performed first-round RT-PCR with HTBI primers and then a second-round multiplex PCR. TCRdb itself ran the multiplex PCR reads through MiXCR, one entry per CDR3 protein. This table has almost 750,000 distinct CDR3 sequences, roughly 41% appearing once. Sequencing was done on a sample of peripheral blood. The receptors come from an adult man with Graves' ophthalmopathy.

This clonotype was found many times. V usage is TRBV7-2 and J usage is TRBJ1-2, with 7 bases aligning to TRBD1. This CDR3 region has 14 residues. Germline assignment: CDR1 SGHTA and CDR2 FQGNSA. V gave up 4 bases and J gave up 2 bases; unmatched junction bases: 4. The CDR3 reads CASSWDSANYGYTF. The CDR3 DNA reads as TGTGCCAGCAGCTGGGACAGTGCAAACTATGGCTACACCTTC.

The rearrangement links TRBV6-1 to TRBJ2-5; 8 positions match TRBD1. V lost 5 bases to trimming and J lost 5 bases; unmatched junction nucleotides: 10. CDR3 size: 15 residues. Germline V gene lookup returns CDR1 MNHNS and CDR2 SASEGT. CDR3 nucleotide sequence: TGTGCCAGCAGTTACCCCGGACAGGGTTACGAGACCCAGTACTTC. Translated, it gives CASSYPGQGYETQYF.

This clonotype has at least ten counts. This chain links TRBV13 with TRBJ1-1; unclear D gene. V shed 4 bases and J shed 8 bases, with 17 bases lying between them. The CDR3 covers 14 residues. Germline-derived CDR1 and CDR2 are PRHDT and FYEKMQ (reference sequence). CDR3 DNA sequence: TGTGCCAGCAGCTCCGCTGGACGAGGTGGGGAAGCTTTCTTT. Protein product: CASSSAGRGGEAFF.

This clonotype was counted a single time. The rearrangement joins TRBV25-1 to TRBJ2-3; possible D gene TRBD1, 6 bases. The CDR3 sequence is 13 residues long. The V and J ends lost 6 bases and 4 bases respectively, with 11 bases between them. Germline lookup yields CDR1 MGHDK and CDR2 SYGVNS. The DNA of the CDR3 is TGTGCCAGCAGCCAGGGGACCGCAGATACGCAGTATTTT. It is translated as CASSQGTADTQYF.

This clonotype showed up just a few times. This chain connects TRBV2 to TRBJ2-5; 8 bases are a match to TRBD2. This CDR3 spans 15 amino acids. The ends lost 7 bases at V and 4 bases at J; junction bases unmatched: 11. CDR1 and CDR2 (germline): SNHLY, FYNNEI. For the CDR3, the DNA is TGTGCCAGCATAATCTCGGGAGGGCCAAGAGAGACCCAGTACTTC. Protein: CASIISGGPRETQYF.

This clonotype was observed a handful of times. The chain has TRBV2 and TRBJ2-7; unclear D gene. Trimming pared 6 bases from V and 5 bases from J, leaving 17 bases between. CDR1 and CDR2 (germline): SNHLY, FYNNEI. The CDR3 totals 14 residues. The CDR3 bases are TGTGCCAGCAGCCTACCCCAGCTTTCCAACGAGCAGTACTTC. This gives the protein CASSLPQLSNEQYF.

This clonotype was observed a single time. The V gene is TRBV29-1, the J gene TRBJ1-1; D gene unclear. V lost 4 bases and J lost 0, with 9 bases in between. This CDR3 is built from 13 residues. From germline, CDR1 is SQVTM and CDR2 ANQGSEA. The CDR3: CSVGSAMNTEAFF. The CDR3 DNA follows: TGCAGCGTTGGATCAGCCATGAACACTGAAGCTTTCTTT. The whole variable domain, remainder taken from reference TRBV29-1 and TRBJ1-1, is SAVISQKPSRDICQRGTSLTIQCQVDSQVTMMFWYRQQPGQSLTLIATANQGSEATYESGFVIDKFPISRPNLTFSTLTVSNMSPEDSSIYLCSVGSAMNTEAFFGQGTRLTVV.

The rearrangement joins TRBV25-1 to TRBJ1-6; 7 bases line up with TRBD1. Trimming cost V 2 bases and J 10 bases; bases outside gene matches: 11. This CDR3 has 16 amino acids. Germline V CDR1 and CDR2: MGHDK, SYGVNS. The CDR3 coding sequence is TGTGCCAGCAGTGAAACGGGACAGTCAGACTACTCACCCCTCCACTTT. As protein: CASSETGQSDYSPLHF.

The chain employs TRBV20-1 and TRBJ1-5, with no clear D. Trimming pared 3 bases from V and 2 bases from J, leaving 14 bases between. The germline gives CDR1 DFQATT, CDR2 SNEGSKA (reference sequence). This CDR3 has 15 amino acids. CDR3 region: CSASPGPLGNQPQHF. CDR3 in DNA: TGCAGTGCTAGTCCTGGACCCTTAGGCAATCAGCCCCAGCATTTT.

The chain uses TRBV29-1 and TRBJ2-7, with 8 bases matching TRBD1. Trimming removed 4 bases from V and 6 bases from J; junction bases left unmatched: 8. CDR1 SQVTM and CDR2 ANQGSEA come from the germline V gene. This CDR3 has 13 amino acids. The CDR3 reads CSVGGQGSAEQYF. In nucleotides, the CDR3 is TGCAGCGTTGGCGGACAGGGTTCGGCCGAGCAGTACTTC.

The chain links TRBV29-1 to TRBJ2-7; 9 bases match TRBD1. CDR3 length: 15 residues. CDR1 is SQVTM and CDR2 is ANQGSEA in the germline V gene. CDR3 protein: CSARDGQGNPYEQYF. CDR3 coding DNA: TGCAGTGCTAGAGATGGACAGGGGAATCCCTACGAGCAGTACTTC.

This clonotype was detected only a few times. This rearrangement joins TRBV20-1 to TRBJ1-3; D may be TRBD1 (5 bases). The germline V gene encodes CDR1 DFQATT and CDR2 SNEGSKA (reference sequence). The V end lost 0 bases, the J end lost 2 bases, and 11 bases lay between the germline ends. The CDR3 extends over 15 amino acids. CDR3 sequence reads: CSAREAGNTGNTIYF. The DNA of the CDR3 is TGCAGTGCTAGAGAGGCAGGGAATACTGGAAACACCATATATTTT.

This clonotype was seen repeatedly, ten times or more. The chain carries TRBV5-5 and TRBJ2-5; D is perhaps TRBD1 or TRBD2 (5 bases each). Germline CDR1 and CDR2: SGHKS and YYEKEE (reference sequence). The V and J ends lost 4 bases and 5 bases respectively, with 12 bases between them. The CDR3 has 13 residues. The CDR3 DNA reads as TGTGCCAGCAGCGGGGACCTCCGGGAGACCCAGTACTTC. Translated: CASSGDLRETQYF.

This chain joins TRBV7-9 and TRBJ1-3; D is uncertain. Trimming removed 3 bases at V and 7 bases at J, with 10 bases between. CDR3 length equals 13 residues. Germline CDR1 reads SEHNR; CDR2 reads FQNEAQ (reference sequence). This CDR3 reads CASSLSTRNTIYF. The DNA of the CDR3 is TGTGCCAGCAGCTTGTCTACGAGGAACACCATATATTTT.

V is TRBV19 and J is TRBJ1-1; TRBD1 matches at 11 bases. CDR1 and CDR2 from the germline V gene are LNHDA and SQIVND (reference sequence). Germline trimming cut 3 bases from V and 6 bases from J; bases unmatched to any gene: 6. This CDR3 has 15 amino acids. The CDR3 sequence is CASSIYGQGAAEAFF. In DNA, the CDR3 is TGTGCCAGTAGTATTTACGGACAGGGGGCCGCTGAAGCTTTCTTT.

This clonotype was detected many times. The V call is TRBV7-9, the J call TRBJ1-2; D not certain. The CDR3 has 14 amino acids. Trimming pared 2 bases from V and 6 bases from J, leaving 13 bases between. Germline V lookup: CDR1 SEHNR, CDR2 FQNEAQ (reference sequence). CDR3: CASSLNSALNGYTF. The CDR3 region has the DNA TGTGCCAGCAGCTTAAATTCGGCTCTGAATGGCTACACCTTC.

This clonotype was picked up many times. This chain uses TRBV10-1 with TRBJ2-5; weak D call: TRBD1 (5 bases). CDR3 length: 14 residues. V gave up 0 bases and J gave up 0 bases, with 5 bases separating them. Germline CDR1 and CDR2: WNHNN and SYGVQD (reference sequence). The CDR3: CASSESDNQETQYF. The CDR3 DNA follows: TGCGCCAGCAGTGAGTCGGACAACCAAGAGACCCAGTACTTC.

There are a few counts of this clonotype. This chain uses TRBV20-1 with TRBJ1-6; TRBD1 matches at 7 bases. This CDR3 comprises 16 residues. After removal of 6 bases from V and 0 bases from J, the junction contained 8 bases not matched to a gene. CDR1 DFQATT and CDR2 SNEGSKA come from the germline V gene (reference sequence). The CDR3 coding sequence is TGCAGTGCCCCTTTCAGGGACAGCTCCTATAATTCACCCCTCCACTTT. This translates into CSAPFRDSSYNSPLHF.

This clonotype was counted between two and nine times. The chain links TRBV19 to TRBJ1-5, with 7 bases that match TRBD1. The V gene end was trimmed by 6 bases and the J gene end by 2 bases; junction bases not matched to a gene: 13. Germline V gene data show CDR1 as LNHDA and CDR2 as SQIVND (reference sequence). The CDR3 runs 17 residues. The CDR3 nucleotides read TGTGCCAGTAGGGGCATATATACAGGGGCCCGCAATCAGCCCCAGCATTTT. Its translation: CASRGIYTGARNQPQHF.

V is TRBV25-1 and J is TRBJ2-2; D may be TRBD1 (6 bases). Germline V lookup: CDR1 MGHDK, CDR2 SYGVNS. Trimming pared 9 bases from V and 6 bases from J, leaving 20 bases between. CDR3 size: 15 residues. CDR3 protein: CASRPQGSLAGELFF. For the CDR3, the DNA is TGTGCCAGTAGACCCCAGGGGTCGCTTGCCGGGGAGCTGTTTTTT.

This clonotype was recorded at least ten times. The chain links TRBV4-1 to TRBJ1-1, with 7 positions matching TRBD1. This CDR3 has 15 residues. The germline gives CDR1 MGHRA, CDR2 YSYEKL. The ends lost 3 bases at V and 4 bases at J; junction bases unmatched: 8. CDR3 in DNA: TGCGCCAGCAGCCAGTTCACAGGGGTTAGCACTGAAGCTTTCTTT. This encodes CASSQFTGVSTEAFF.

The sample holds many counts of this clonotype. The rearrangement joins TRBV15 to TRBJ2-7; D gene uncertain. The V end lost 6 bases, the J end lost 6 bases, and 15 bases lay between the germline ends. The CDR3 loop spans 13 amino acids. Germline V gene lookup returns CDR1 LNHNV and CDR2 YYDKDF (reference sequence). The CDR3 loop is CATRGSDRSEQYF. CDR3 coding DNA: TGTGCCACCAGAGGTAGTGATAGGTCCGAGCAGTACTTC.

This clonotype was seen a handful of times. The genes are TRBV20-1 and TRBJ2-6, with D perhaps TRBD1 (6 bases). Germline V lookup: CDR1 DFQATT, CDR2 SNEGSKA (reference sequence). This CDR3 contains 16 residues. Trimming pared 0 bases from V and 2 bases from J, leaving 11 bases between. The CDR3 nucleotides read TGCAGTGCTAGAGATCAAGCAGGGGCTGGGGCCAACGTCCTGACTTTC. It codes for CSARDQAGAGANVLTF.